This is a list of T cell receptor beta chains from one sample in a study of cytomegalovirus exposure and HLA in healthy donors. Using immunoSEQ multiplex PCR, the repertoire was profiled, and TCRdb retains in-frame clones only, with some absent. This sample's table has over 45,000 clones. Sequencing was performed on PBMCs. These receptors were collected from a woman younger than 35 in good health and CMV-seronegative. Both conserved end residues are part of each CDR3. The order of the fields is V gene, clone size, D gene, CDR3 length, J gene, CDR3 DNA, CDR3 protein. The D gene is left open where the match is weak. Clone size is shown for a subset of rows, as once, few, many or a class of expanded clone.

V gene: TRBV9; clone size: -; D gene: TRBD2; CDR3 length: 14; J gene: TRBJ2-1; CDR3 DNA: TGTGCCAGCACCACGACCGGGACTAACAATGAGCAGTTCTTC; CDR3 protein: CASTTTGTNNEQFF
V gene: TRBV6-5; clone size: -; D gene: -; CDR3 length: 14; J gene: TRBJ1-5; CDR3 DNA: TGTGCCAGCAGCCCTGAGAGTAGTAATCAGCCCCAGCATTTT; CDR3 protein: CASSPESSNQPQHF
V gene: TRBV19; clone size: -; D gene: TRBD2; CDR3 length: 17; J gene: TRBJ2-3; CDR3 DNA: TGTGCCAGTAGGAAGGACGGGGGTAGCGGGAGTGCAGATACGCAGTATTTT; CDR3 protein: CASRKDGGSGSADTQYF
V gene: TRBV5-1; clone size: -; D gene: -; CDR3 length: 15; J gene: TRBJ1-1; CDR3 DNA: TGCGCCAGCAGCGTAGGTCTCGGGTTGAACACTGAAGCTTTCTTT; CDR3 protein: CASSVGLGLNTEAFF
V gene: TRBV30; clone size: -; D gene: -; CDR3 length: 14; J gene: TRBJ2-3; CDR3 DNA: TGTGCCTCTGCCTTTCCGGGACTGGGGGATACGCAGTATTTT; CDR3 protein: CASAFPGLGDTQYF
V gene: TRBV6-6; clone size: -; D gene: TRBD1; CDR3 length: 16; J gene: TRBJ1-5; CDR3 DNA: TGTGCCAGCAGTAACTCGGACAGGAATAAGTTACAGCCCCAGCATTTT; CDR3 protein: CASSNSDRNKLQPQHF
V gene: TRBV6-1; clone size: -; D gene: -; CDR3 length: 15; J gene: TRBJ1-6; CDR3 DNA: TGTGCCAGCAGTGAATTCCAGGGCCATAATTCACCCCTCCACTTT; CDR3 protein: CASSEFQGHNSPLHF
V gene: TRBV10-3; clone size: -; D gene: -; CDR3 length: 19; J gene: TRBJ1-2; CDR3 DNA: TGTGCCATCAATCTTCGCTGGGCAGGGTTCGGACCTCAGGACTATGGCTACACCTTC; CDR3 protein: CAINLRWAGFGPQDYGYTF
V gene: TRBV2; clone size: -; D gene: TRBD2; CDR3 length: 18; J gene: TRBJ2-3; CDR3 DNA: TGTGCCAGCAGTATTTTAGGACTAGCGGGGGGGCTTGCAGATACGCAGTATTTT; CDR3 protein: CASSILGLAGGLADTQYF
V gene: TRBV29-1; clone size: -; D gene: TRBD1; CDR3 length: 13; J gene: TRBJ2-3; CDR3 DNA: TGCAGCGTGGGACAGGGTGGAAGAGATACGCAGTATTTT; CDR3 protein: CSVGQGGRDTQYF
V gene: TRBV5-1; clone size: -; D gene: -; CDR3 length: 15; J gene: TRBJ1-5; CDR3 DNA: TGCGCCAGCAGCCGGGGGGGGGCGGTGGGACAGCCCCAGCATTTT; CDR3 protein: CASSRGGAVGQPQHF
V gene: TRBV6-4; clone size: medium-sized; D gene: -; CDR3 length: 13; J gene: TRBJ1-1; CDR3 DNA: TGTGCCAGCAGCCCGGCGGAGAACACTGAAGCTTTCTTT; CDR3 protein: CASSPAENTEAFF
V gene: TRBV18; clone size: -; D gene: -; CDR3 length: 14; J gene: TRBJ2-7; CDR3 DNA: TGTGCCAGCTCGATAGCAGGGTTCGCCTACGAGCAGTACTTC; CDR3 protein: CASSIAGFAYEQYF
V gene: TRBV6-5; clone size: -; D gene: TRBD2; CDR3 length: 15; J gene: TRBJ2-7; CDR3 DNA: TGTGCCAGCACAAGGACTAGCGGGGGGACCTACGAGCAGTACTTC; CDR3 protein: CASTRTSGGTYEQYF
V gene: TRBV27; clone size: -; D gene: -; CDR3 length: 15; J gene: TRBJ2-2; CDR3 DNA: TGTGCCAGCAGTTATCTCTCACAGGGCCCCGGGGAGCTGTTTTTT; CDR3 protein: CASSYLSQGPGELFF
V gene: TRBV7-9; clone size: -; D gene: TRBD2; CDR3 length: 17; J gene: TRBJ2-2; CDR3 DNA: TGTGCCAGCAGCCCCTTGGGACTAGCGGGGGGGACCGGGGAGCTGTTTTTT; CDR3 protein: CASSPLGLAGGTGELFF
V gene: TRBV10-3; clone size: -; D gene: TRBD1; CDR3 length: 13; J gene: TRBJ1-1; CDR3 DNA: TGTGCCACAGACCTACAGGGGGGTGGTGAAGCTTTCTTT; CDR3 protein: CATDLQGGGEAFF
V gene: TRBV29-1; clone size: -; D gene: -; CDR3 length: 13; J gene: TRBJ1-1; CDR3 DNA: TGCAGCGTCAGGCGTCAGGGGTCGACTGAAGCTTTCTTT; CDR3 protein: CSVRRQGSTEAFF
V gene: TRBV5-1; clone size: -; D gene: TRBD1; CDR3 length: 16; J gene: TRBJ1-2; CDR3 DNA: TGCGCCAGCAGCCTGAGTCCCGACAGGGCTCGCTATGGCTACACCTTC; CDR3 protein: CASSLSPDRARYGYTF
V gene: TRBV5-1; clone size: -; D gene: -; CDR3 length: 14; J gene: TRBJ1-1; CDR3 DNA: TGCGCCAGCAGCGCTGTGCGGGGGAACACTGAAGCTTTCTTT; CDR3 protein: CASSAVRGNTEAFF
V gene: TRBV18; clone size: -; D gene: -; CDR3 length: 13; J gene: TRBJ1-5; CDR3 DNA: TGTGCCAGCTCACCGACAGCTAATCAGCCCCAGCATTTT; CDR3 protein: CASSPTANQPQHF
V gene: TRBV5-1; clone size: -; D gene: TRBD1; CDR3 length: 15; J gene: TRBJ2-7; CDR3 DNA: TGCGCCAGCAGCGGGCCGGGACAGGGGGCCGACGAGCAGTACTTC; CDR3 protein: CASSGPGQGADEQYF
V gene: TRBV7-6; clone size: -; D gene: -; CDR3 length: 17; J gene: TRBJ2-7; CDR3 DNA: TGTGCCAGCAGCTTAGGTGTCGGGAGGGACAGATCCTACGAGCAGTACTTC; CDR3 protein: CASSLGVGRDRSYEQYF
V gene: TRBV4-1; clone size: -; D gene: -; CDR3 length: 18; J gene: TRBJ2-1; CDR3 DNA: TGCGCCAGCAGCCGGGTTGAACCTTCTAGCAGGATTTACAATGAGCAGTTCTTC; CDR3 protein: CASSRVEPSSRIYNEQFF
V gene: TRBV7-9; clone size: -; D gene: -; CDR3 length: 13; J gene: TRBJ2-2; CDR3 DNA: TGTGCCAGCAGCTTAGGTTCGGTCGGGGAGCTGTTTTTT; CDR3 protein: CASSLGSVGELFF
V gene: TRBV7-2; clone size: -; D gene: -; CDR3 length: 15; J gene: TRBJ1-2; CDR3 DNA: TGTGCCAGCAGCTTATTGGGCGGGGGGGCTAAGGGCTACACCTTC; CDR3 protein: CASSLLGGGAKGYTF
V gene: TRBV12-5; clone size: -; D gene: -; CDR3 length: 15; J gene: TRBJ1-2; CDR3 DNA: TGTGCTAGTGGTCACAGGGCCGGTACGAACTATGGCTACACCTTC; CDR3 protein: CASGHRAGTNYGYTF
V gene: TRBV5-1; clone size: -; D gene: TRBD1; CDR3 length: 16; J gene: TRBJ1-1; CDR3 DNA: TGCGCCAGCAGCACCTACGGGACAGGCGGTGCTCGGGTGGCTTTCTTT; CDR3 protein: CASSTYGTGGARVAFF
V gene: TRBV7-9; clone size: -; D gene: -; CDR3 length: 15; J gene: TRBJ2-3; CDR3 DNA: TGTGCCAGCAGCTCTCAGGGCCGCAATGCAGATACGCAGTATTTT; CDR3 protein: CASSSQGRNADTQYF
V gene: TRBV11-2; clone size: -; D gene: TRBD2; CDR3 length: 13; J gene: TRBJ2-7; CDR3 DNA: TGTGCCAGCACCTTGGGGGAGGGCCACGAGCAGTACTTC; CDR3 protein: CASTLGEGHEQYF
V gene: TRBV6-5; clone size: -; D gene: TRBD1; CDR3 length: 14; J gene: TRBJ2-7; CDR3 DNA: TGTGCCAGCAGGGGGACAGGGCGATCGGAAGAGCAGTACTTC; CDR3 protein: CASRGTGRSEEQYF
V gene: TRBV5-1; clone size: -; D gene: -; CDR3 length: 13; J gene: TRBJ1-1; CDR3 DNA: TGCGCCAGCAGCTTTCCAGGGGATAAAGAAGCTTTCTTT; CDR3 protein: CASSFPGDKEAFF
V gene: TRBV19; clone size: -; D gene: -; CDR3 length: 14; J gene: TRBJ1-2; CDR3 DNA: TGTGCCAGTAGTGCCGGAGGGCCCGCAGATGGCTACACCTTC; CDR3 protein: CASSAGGPADGYTF
V gene: TRBV7-2; clone size: -; D gene: -; CDR3 length: 13; J gene: TRBJ1-5; CDR3 DNA: TGTGCCAGCAGCTTAGGCCAGGATCAGCCCCAGCATTTT; CDR3 protein: CASSLGQDQPQHF
V gene: TRBV6-1; clone size: -; D gene: -; CDR3 length: 14; J gene: TRBJ1-2; CDR3 DNA: TGTGCCAGCAGTAAACAGGGTAGCAACTATGGCTACACCTTC; CDR3 protein: CASSKQGSNYGYTF
V gene: TRBV28; clone size: -; D gene: TRBD2; CDR3 length: 13; J gene: TRBJ2-7; CDR3 DNA: TGTGCCACCAGGGGACTAGTCCCCTACGAGCAGTACTTC; CDR3 protein: CATRGLVPYEQYF
V gene: TRBV19; clone size: -; D gene: -; CDR3 length: 13; J gene: TRBJ1-5; CDR3 DNA: TGTGCCAGTAGTATCAGCAGGGATCAGCCCCAGCATTTT; CDR3 protein: CASSISRDQPQHF
V gene: TRBV5-1; clone size: -; D gene: TRBD2; CDR3 length: 12; J gene: TRBJ2-5; CDR3 DNA: TGCGCCAGCGGACTAGGCGGGGAGACCCAGTACTTC; CDR3 protein: CASGLGGETQYF
V gene: TRBV5-6; clone size: -; D gene: TRBD1; CDR3 length: 19; J gene: TRBJ1-6; CDR3 DNA: TGTGCCAGCCCAAGAAGGGACAGGGGGTCGGTTGTGTATAATTCACCCCTCCACTTT; CDR3 protein: CASPRRDRGSVVYNSPLHF
V gene: TRBV2; clone size: -; D gene: -; CDR3 length: 14; J gene: TRBJ1-5; CDR3 DNA: TGTGCCAGCAGCCGCAGACAGAGCAATCAGCCCCAGCATTTT; CDR3 protein: CASSRRQSNQPQHF
V gene: TRBV5-1; clone size: -; D gene: -; CDR3 length: 16; J gene: TRBJ1-5; CDR3 DNA: TGCGCCAGCAGGGGCGGGGACGGACACAGACATCAGCCCCAGCATTTT; CDR3 protein: CASRGGDGHRHQPQHF
V gene: TRBV6-5; clone size: -; D gene: -; CDR3 length: 15; J gene: TRBJ2-7; CDR3 DNA: TGTGCCAGCAGCTCCGGGACTTGGAGCTCCTACGAGCAGTACTTC; CDR3 protein: CASSSGTWSSYEQYF
V gene: TRBV6-1; clone size: -; D gene: TRBD2; CDR3 length: 16; J gene: TRBJ2-5; CDR3 DNA: TGTGCCAGCAGTGTCGGACTAGCGGGGAGTCAAGAGACCCAGTACTTC; CDR3 protein: CASSVGLAGSQETQYF
V gene: TRBV4-2; clone size: -; D gene: -; CDR3 length: 14; J gene: TRBJ2-1; CDR3 DNA: TGTGCCAGCAGCCAAGATAATACTATCAATGAGCAGTTCTTC; CDR3 protein: CASSQDNTINEQFF
V gene: TRBV7-2; clone size: -; D gene: -; CDR3 length: 15; J gene: TRBJ2-7; CDR3 DNA: TGTGCCAGCAGCTTAGCGTTTCGGGATTTCCACGAGCAGTACTTC; CDR3 protein: CASSLAFRDFHEQYF
V gene: TRBV2; clone size: -; D gene: -; CDR3 length: 16; J gene: TRBJ2-4; CDR3 DNA: TGTGCCAGCATACGCGGGCTTATTCTAGCCAAAAACATTCAGTACTTC; CDR3 protein: CASIRGLILAKNIQYF
V gene: TRBV11-2; clone size: -; D gene: -; CDR3 length: 18; J gene: TRBJ1-6; CDR3 DNA: TGTGCCAGCAGCCAAGGGGCTAGGGATATCTCCTATAATTCACCCCTCCACTTT; CDR3 protein: CASSQGARDISYNSPLHF
V gene: TRBV28; clone size: -; D gene: -; CDR3 length: 13; J gene: TRBJ2-7; CDR3 DNA: TGTGCCAGCAGTTTCCTCTCGGGTGGCGAGCAGTACTTC; CDR3 protein: CASSFLSGGEQYF
V gene: TRBV6-1; clone size: -; D gene: -; CDR3 length: 13; J gene: TRBJ1-1; CDR3 DNA: TGTGCCAGCAGGTACGGAGGGAACACTGAAGCTTTCTTT; CDR3 protein: CASRYGGNTEAFF
V gene: TRBV11-2; clone size: -; D gene: -; CDR3 length: 16; J gene: TRBJ2-1; CDR3 DNA: TGTGCCAGCAGCTCTTGGACAGACCGCGTCTACAATGAGCAGTTCTTC; CDR3 protein: CASSSWTDRVYNEQFF
V gene: TRBV5-4; clone size: -; D gene: -; CDR3 length: 13; J gene: TRBJ2-7; CDR3 DNA: TGTGCCAGCAGCTTGGCCCCGGGCTACGAGCAGTACTTC; CDR3 protein: CASSLAPGYEQYF
V gene: TRBV4-2; clone size: -; D gene: -; CDR3 length: 15; J gene: TRBJ2-7; CDR3 DNA: TGTGCCAGCAGCCAAATCTCTGGGACTGGATACGAGCAGTACTTC; CDR3 protein: CASSQISGTGYEQYF